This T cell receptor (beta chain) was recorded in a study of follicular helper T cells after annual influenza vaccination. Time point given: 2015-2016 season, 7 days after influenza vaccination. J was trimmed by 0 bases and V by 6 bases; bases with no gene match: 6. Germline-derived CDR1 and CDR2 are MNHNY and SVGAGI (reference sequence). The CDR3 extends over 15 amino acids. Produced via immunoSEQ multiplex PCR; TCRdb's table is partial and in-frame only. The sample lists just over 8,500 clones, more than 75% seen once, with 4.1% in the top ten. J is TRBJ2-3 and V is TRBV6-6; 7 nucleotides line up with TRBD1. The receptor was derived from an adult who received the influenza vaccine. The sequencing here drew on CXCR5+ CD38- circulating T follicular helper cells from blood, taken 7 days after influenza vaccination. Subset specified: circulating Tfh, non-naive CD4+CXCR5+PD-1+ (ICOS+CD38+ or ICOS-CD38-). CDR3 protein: CASRRDRASTDTQYF. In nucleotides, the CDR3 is TGTGCCAGCAGGAGAGACAGGGCGAGCACAGATACGCAGTATTTT.